The entry below describes one T cell receptor beta chain. PCR was performed using 60 Vbeta and 13 Jbeta primers. Libraries were prepared by immunoSEQ multiplex PCR; TCRdb keeps only in-frame clonotypes and omits some of them. Of over 200,000 clones in the sample, 85% are singletons; the top ten hold 1.3%. The record originates from a study of cytomegalovirus exposure and HLA in healthy donors. The CDR3 is 17 residues long. The germline gives CDR1 SNHLY, CDR2 FYNNEI. The V and J ends lost 8 bases and 2 bases, in that order; junction bases with no gene match: 10. The TCR was taken from a human donor in good health. The sample taken for sequencing was PBMCs. The chain uses TRBV2 and TRBJ2-6; TRBD1 agrees at 9 bases. CDR3 coding DNA: TGTGCCAGCGAGTCGGGACAGGGCGCCCCTGGGGCCAACGTCCTGACTTTC. This translates into CASESGQGAPGANVLTF.